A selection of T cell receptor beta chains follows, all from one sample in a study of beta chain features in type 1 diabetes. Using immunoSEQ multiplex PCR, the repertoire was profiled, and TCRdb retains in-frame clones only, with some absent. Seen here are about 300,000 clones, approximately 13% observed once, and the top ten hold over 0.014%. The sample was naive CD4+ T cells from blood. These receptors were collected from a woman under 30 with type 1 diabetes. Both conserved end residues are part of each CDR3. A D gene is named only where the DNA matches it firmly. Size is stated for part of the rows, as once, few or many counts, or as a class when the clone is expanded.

CASSQVASGRSNEQFF	TGCGCCAGCAGCCAAGTTGCTAGCGGGAGAAGCAATGAGCAGTTCTTC	TRBD2	16	few	TRBJ2-1	TRBV4-1
CATSRGEAQPQHF	TGTGCCACCAGCAGAGGTGAGGCTCAGCCCCAGCATTTT	.	13	once	TRBJ1-5	TRBV15
CASCPTLRDRPYEQYF	TGTGCCAGCTGTCCTACCCTCCGGGACAGGCCCTACGAGCAGTACTTC	TRBD1	16	.	TRBJ2-7	TRBV27
CASSRGQGARTDTQYF	TGTGCCAGCAGCAGAGGACAGGGGGCGCGCACAGATACGCAGTATTTT	TRBD1	16	.	TRBJ2-3	TRBV7-6
CATPRVTGELFF	TGTGCCACCCCCCGGGTCACCGGGGAGCTGTTTTTT	.	12	few	TRBJ2-2	TRBV19
CASSLFGDWEPEGRETQYF	TGTGCCAGCAGTTTATTTGGCGACTGGGAACCAGAGGGAAGGGAGACCCAGTACTTC	.	19	few	TRBJ2-5	TRBV28
CASSPVVGQGAYEQYF	TGTGCCAGCTCACCAGTCGTTGGGCAGGGGGCCTACGAGCAGTACTTC	TRBD1	16	few	TRBJ2-7	TRBV18
CASSYTSGSIYEQYF	TGTGCCAGCAGTTACACTAGCGGGAGTATCTACGAGCAGTACTTC	TRBD2	15	few	TRBJ2-7	TRBV6-5
CASSPRLSGGYNEQFF	TGTGCCAGTAGTCCACGACTAAGCGGAGGCTACAATGAGCAGTTCTTC	.	16	.	TRBJ2-1	TRBV19
CASSRRLPTSGRYEQFF	TGCGCCAGCAGCCGTCGACTCCCGACTAGCGGGAGATATGAGCAGTTCTTC	TRBD2	17	.	TRBJ2-1	TRBV5-1
CASSLEQGAVGELFF	TGTGCCAGCAGTTTAGAGCAGGGGGCGGTCGGGGAGCTGTTTTTT	TRBD1	15	.	TRBJ2-2	TRBV6-5